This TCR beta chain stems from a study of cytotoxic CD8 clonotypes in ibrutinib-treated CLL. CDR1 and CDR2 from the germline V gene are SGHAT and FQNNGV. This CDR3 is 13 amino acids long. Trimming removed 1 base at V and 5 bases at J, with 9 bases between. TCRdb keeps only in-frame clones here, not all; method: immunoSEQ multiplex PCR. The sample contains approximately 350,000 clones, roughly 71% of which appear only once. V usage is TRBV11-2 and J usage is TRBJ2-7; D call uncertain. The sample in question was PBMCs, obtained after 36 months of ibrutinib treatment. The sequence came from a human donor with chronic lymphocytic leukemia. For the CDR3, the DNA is TGTGCCAGCAGCTTAGTCTTCTCGGACGAGCAGTACTTC. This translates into CASSLVFSDEQYF.